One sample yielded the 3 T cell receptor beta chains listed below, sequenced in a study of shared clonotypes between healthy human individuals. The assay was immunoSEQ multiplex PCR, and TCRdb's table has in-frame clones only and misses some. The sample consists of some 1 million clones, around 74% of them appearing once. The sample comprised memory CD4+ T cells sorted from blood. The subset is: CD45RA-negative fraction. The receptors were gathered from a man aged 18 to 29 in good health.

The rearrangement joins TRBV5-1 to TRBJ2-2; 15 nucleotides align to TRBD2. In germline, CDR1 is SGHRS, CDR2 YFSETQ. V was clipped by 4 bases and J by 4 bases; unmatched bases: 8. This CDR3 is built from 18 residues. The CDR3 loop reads CASSPGLAGGPSTGELFF. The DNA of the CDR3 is TGCGCCAGCAGCCCCGGACTAGCGGGGGGGCCCAGCACCGGGGAGCTGTTTTTT.

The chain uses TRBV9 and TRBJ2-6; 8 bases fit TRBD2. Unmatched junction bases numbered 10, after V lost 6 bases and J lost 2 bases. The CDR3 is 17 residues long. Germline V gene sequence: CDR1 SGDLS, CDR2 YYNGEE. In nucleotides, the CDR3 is TGTGCCAGCAACCAAGGCGGGGGGAGAACTGGGGCCAACGTCCTGACTTTC. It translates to CASNQGGGRTGANVLTF.

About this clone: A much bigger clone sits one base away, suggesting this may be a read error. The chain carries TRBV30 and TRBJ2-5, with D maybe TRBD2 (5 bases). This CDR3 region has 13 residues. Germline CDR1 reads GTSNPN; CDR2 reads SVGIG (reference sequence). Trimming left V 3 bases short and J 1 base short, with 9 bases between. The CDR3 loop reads CAWRRAVQETQYF. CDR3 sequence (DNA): TGTGCCTGGAGAAGAGCGGTCCAAGAGACCCAGTACTTC.